This T cell receptor beta chain was captured by sequencing in a study of metastatic and nonmetastatic thyroid tumors. Looking at the study overall: Repertoires from blood and tumor or nodule tissue of malignant and benign thyroid patients were compared.

TCRdb reanalyzed the PCR reads with MiXCR. The data contain 20,000 to 25,000 clones, approximately 20% of them singletons. The CDR3 has 14 amino acids. The V and J ends lost 3 bases and 0 bases respectively, with 11 bases between them. CDR1 DFQATT and CDR2 SNEGSKA come from the germline V gene (reference sequence). No treatment had been given to any patient before thyroid surgery. By sample fraction, this clone is medium-sized. The chain employs TRBV20-1 and TRBJ1-1; a possible D gene is TRBD1 (5 bases). Sequenced input: blood. The clonotype comes from a female donor with papillary thyroid cancer or a benign thyroid nodule (not recorded which). Some clones in this sample may be carry-over from other donors' samples. DNA of the CDR3: TGCAGTGCTAGTTTGAGGGGAATGAACACTGAAGCTTTCTTT. It codes for CSASLRGMNTEAFF.